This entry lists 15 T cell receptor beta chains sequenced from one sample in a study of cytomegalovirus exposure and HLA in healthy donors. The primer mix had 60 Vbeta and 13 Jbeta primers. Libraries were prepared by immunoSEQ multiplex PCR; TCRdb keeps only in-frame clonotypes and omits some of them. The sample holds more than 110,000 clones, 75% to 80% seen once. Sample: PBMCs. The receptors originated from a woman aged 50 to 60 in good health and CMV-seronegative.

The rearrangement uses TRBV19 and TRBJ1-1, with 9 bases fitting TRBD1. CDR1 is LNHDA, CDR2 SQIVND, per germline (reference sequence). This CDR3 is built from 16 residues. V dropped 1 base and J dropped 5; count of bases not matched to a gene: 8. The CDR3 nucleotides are TGTGCCAGTAGTATAGGGCACAGGGGGCCGGGGACTGAAGCTTTCTTT. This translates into CASSIGHRGPGTEAFF. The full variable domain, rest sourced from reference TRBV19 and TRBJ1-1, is DGGITQSPKYLFRKEGQNVTLSCEQNLNHDAMYWYRQDPGQGLRLIYYSQIVNDFQKGDIAEGYSVSREKKESFPLTVTSAQKNPTAFYLCASSIGHRGPGTEAFFGQGTRLTVV.

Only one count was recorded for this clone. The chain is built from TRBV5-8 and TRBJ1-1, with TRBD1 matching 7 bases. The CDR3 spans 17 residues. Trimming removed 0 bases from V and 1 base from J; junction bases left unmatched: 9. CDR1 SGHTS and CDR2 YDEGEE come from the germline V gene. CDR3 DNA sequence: TGTGCCAGCAGCTTGGTTACTGGCAGGGGGTCGAACACTGAAGCTTTCTTT. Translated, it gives CASSLVTGRGSNTEAFF.

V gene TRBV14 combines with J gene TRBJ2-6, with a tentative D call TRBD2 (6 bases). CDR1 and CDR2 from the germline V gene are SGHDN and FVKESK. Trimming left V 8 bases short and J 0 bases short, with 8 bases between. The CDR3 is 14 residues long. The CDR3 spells CASGGTSGANVLTF. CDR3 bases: TGTGCCAGCGGGGGGACCTCTGGGGCCAACGTCCTGACTTTC.

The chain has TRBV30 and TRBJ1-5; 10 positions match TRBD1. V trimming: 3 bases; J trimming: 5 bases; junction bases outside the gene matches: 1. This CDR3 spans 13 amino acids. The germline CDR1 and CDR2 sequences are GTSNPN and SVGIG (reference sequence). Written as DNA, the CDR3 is TGTGCCTGGAGAGGGACAGGGGATCAGCCCCAGCATTTT. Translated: CAWRGTGDQPQHF.

CDR3 loop: CAISESPGLAGIYEQYF. CDR3 in DNA: TGTGCCATCAGTGAGTCTCCCGGCCTAGCGGGGATCTACGAGCAGTACTTC. The chain combines TRBV10-3 with TRBJ2-7, with 9 bases that match TRBD2. Germline CDR1 reads ENHRY; CDR2 reads SYGVKD. The CDR3 covers 17 residues. V shed 0 bases and J 3 bases; nucleotides not matched to a gene: 9.

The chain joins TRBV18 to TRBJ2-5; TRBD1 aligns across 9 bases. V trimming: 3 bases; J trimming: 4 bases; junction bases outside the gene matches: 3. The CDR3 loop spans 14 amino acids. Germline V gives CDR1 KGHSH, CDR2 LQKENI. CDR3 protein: CASSPGTGRETQYF. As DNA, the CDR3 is TGTGCCAGCTCACCCGGGACAGGGAGAGAGACCCAGTACTTC. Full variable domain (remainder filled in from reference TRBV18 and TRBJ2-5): NAGVMQNPRHLVRRRGQEARLRCSPMKGHSHVYWYRQLPEEGLKFMVYLQKENIIDESGMPKERFSAEFPKEGPSILRIQQVVRGDSAAYFCASSPGTGRETQYFGPGTRLLVL.

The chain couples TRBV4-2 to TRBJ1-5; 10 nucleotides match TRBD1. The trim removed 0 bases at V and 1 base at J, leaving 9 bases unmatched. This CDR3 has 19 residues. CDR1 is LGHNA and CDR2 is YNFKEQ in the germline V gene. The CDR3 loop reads CASSQDAGQGVGSNQPQHF. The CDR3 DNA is TGTGCCAGCAGCCAAGACGCAGGACAGGGGGTTGGGAGCAATCAGCCCCAGCATTTT.

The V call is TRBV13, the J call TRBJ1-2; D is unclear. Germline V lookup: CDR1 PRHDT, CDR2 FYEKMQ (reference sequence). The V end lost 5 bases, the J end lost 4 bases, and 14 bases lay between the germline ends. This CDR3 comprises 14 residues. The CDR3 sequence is CASSTPRGSYGYTF. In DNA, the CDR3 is TGTGCCAGCAGCACTCCTCGGGGAAGCTATGGCTACACCTTC.

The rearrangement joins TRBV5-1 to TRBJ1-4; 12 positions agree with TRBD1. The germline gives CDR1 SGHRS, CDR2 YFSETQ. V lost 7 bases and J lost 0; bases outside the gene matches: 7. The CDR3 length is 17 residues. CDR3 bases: TGCGCCAGCCGGAAGGGACAGGGGGCTGCAACTAATGAAAAACTGTTTTTT. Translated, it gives CASRKGQGAATNEKLFF.

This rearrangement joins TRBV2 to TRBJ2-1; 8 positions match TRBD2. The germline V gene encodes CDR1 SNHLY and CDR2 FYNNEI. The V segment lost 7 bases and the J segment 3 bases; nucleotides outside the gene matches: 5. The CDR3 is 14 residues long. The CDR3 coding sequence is TGTGCCAGCACTGAGCGGGGGCTCTACAATGAGCAGTTCTTC. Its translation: CASTERGLYNEQFF.

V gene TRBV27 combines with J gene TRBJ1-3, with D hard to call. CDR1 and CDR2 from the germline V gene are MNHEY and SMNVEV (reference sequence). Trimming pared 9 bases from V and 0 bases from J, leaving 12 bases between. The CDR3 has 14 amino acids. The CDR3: CARNTAISGNTIYF. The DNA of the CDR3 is TGTGCCAGAAACACAGCCATCTCTGGAAACACCATATATTTT.

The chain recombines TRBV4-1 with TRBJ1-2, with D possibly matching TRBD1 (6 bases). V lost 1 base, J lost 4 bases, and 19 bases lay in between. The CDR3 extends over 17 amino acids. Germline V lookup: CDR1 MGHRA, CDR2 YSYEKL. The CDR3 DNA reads TGCGCCAGCAGCCAAGGGCCGGCCGGACAGCAGGTCTATGGCTACACCTTC. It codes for CASSQGPAGQQVYGYTF.

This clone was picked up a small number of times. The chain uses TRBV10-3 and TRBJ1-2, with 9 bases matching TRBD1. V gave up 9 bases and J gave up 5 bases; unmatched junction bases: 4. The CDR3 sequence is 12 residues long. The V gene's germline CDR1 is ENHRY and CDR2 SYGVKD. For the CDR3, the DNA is TGTGCCATTACCGGGACAGGGTATGGCTACACCTTC. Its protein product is CAITGTGYGYTF.

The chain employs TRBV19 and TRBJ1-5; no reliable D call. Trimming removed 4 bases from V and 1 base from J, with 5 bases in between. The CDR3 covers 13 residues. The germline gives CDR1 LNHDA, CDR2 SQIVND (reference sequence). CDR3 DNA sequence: TGTGCCAGTAGTAGAGGGAGCAATCAGCCCCAGCATTTT. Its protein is CASSRGSNQPQHF.

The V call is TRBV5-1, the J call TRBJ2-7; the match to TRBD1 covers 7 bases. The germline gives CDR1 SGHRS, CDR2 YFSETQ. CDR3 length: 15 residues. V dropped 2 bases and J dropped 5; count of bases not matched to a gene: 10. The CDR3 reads CASSFRDSMGDEQYF. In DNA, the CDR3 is TGCGCCAGCAGCTTCCGGGACAGCATGGGGGACGAGCAGTACTTC.